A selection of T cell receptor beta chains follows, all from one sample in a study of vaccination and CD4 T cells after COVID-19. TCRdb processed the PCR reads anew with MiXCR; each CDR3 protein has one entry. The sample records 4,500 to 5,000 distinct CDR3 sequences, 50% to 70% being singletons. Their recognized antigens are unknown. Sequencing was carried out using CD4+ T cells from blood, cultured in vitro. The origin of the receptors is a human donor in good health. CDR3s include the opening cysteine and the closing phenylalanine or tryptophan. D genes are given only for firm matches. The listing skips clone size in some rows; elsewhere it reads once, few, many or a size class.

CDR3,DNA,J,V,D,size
CASSIAGGFGETQYF,TGTGCCAGTAGTATAGCGGGGGGTTTCGGAGAGACCCAGTACTTC,TRBJ2-5,TRBV19,TRBD2,.
CASSGGNEQFF,TGCGCCAGCAGCGGGGGAAATGAGCAGTTCTTC,TRBJ2-1,TRBV5-1,.,.
CASTDRVGDTQYF,TGTGCCAGCACCGACAGGGTTGGAGATACGCAGTATTTT,TRBJ2-3,TRBV18,TRBD1,.
CASSFGTYNEQFF,TGTGCCAGCAGCTTCGGGACCTACAATGAGCAGTTCTTC,TRBJ2-1,TRBV5-8,.,once
CASSLAGTDTQYF,TGTGCCAGCAGCTTGGCTGGAACAGATACGCAGTATTTT,TRBJ2-3,TRBV5-4,.,few
CATTEISNQPQHF,TGTGCCACCACAGAGATTAGCAATCAGCCCCAGCATTTT,TRBJ1-5,TRBV10-3,.,.
CASYPPGGRPRNEQFF,TGTGCCAGCTACCCCCCCGGGGGGAGGCCCCGCAATGAGCAGTTCTTC,TRBJ2-1,TRBV6-1,TRBD2,.
CASSPIDRGGETQYF,TGTGCCAGCAGTCCTATAGACAGGGGAGGAGAGACCCAGTACTTC,TRBJ2-5,TRBV28,TRBD1,.
CASSLTGTNNQPQHF,TGTGCCAGCAGCTTAACAGGGACAAACAATCAGCCCCAGCATTTT,TRBJ1-5,TRBV11-2,.,.
CAISESMTPNTGELFF,TGTGCCATCAGTGAGTCGATGACACCGAACACCGGGGAGCTGTTTTTT,TRBJ2-2,TRBV10-3,.,.
CASSYGTVQETQYF,TGTGCCAGCAGCTACGGGACAGTCCAAGAGACCCAGTACTTC,TRBJ2-5,TRBV7-2,TRBD1,.
CATSEGTSGRDNEQFF,TGTGCCACCAGTGAAGGGACTAGCGGGAGAGACAATGAGCAGTTCTTC,TRBJ2-1,TRBV24-1,TRBD2,.
CASRPTQGVMDSPLHF,TGTGCCAGCCGACCGACACAAGGGGTTATGGATTCACCCCTCCACTTT,TRBJ1-6,TRBV6-1,.,.
CASSFTSGGWISYNEQFF,TGTGCCAGCAGTTTTACTAGCGGGGGCTGGATCTCCTACAATGAGCAGTTCTTC,TRBJ2-1,TRBV12-3/TRBV12-4,TRBD2,few
CASSLVGGLGNEQFF,TGTGCCAGCAGCTTAGTGGGGGGGCTTGGTAATGAGCAGTTCTTC,TRBJ2-1,TRBV5-4,.,.
CSARVRAGRPQHF,TGCAGTGCTAGAGTTCGGGCAGGCAGGCCCCAGCATTTT,TRBJ1-5,TRBV20-1,.,medium-sized
CATSRDRGGQNTGELFF,TGTGCCACCAGCAGAGATAGGGGGGGACAGAACACCGGGGAGCTGTTTTTT,TRBJ2-2,TRBV15,.,.
CASSEAGPGQGAVGYTF,TGTGCCAGCAGTGAAGCGGGGCCGGGACAGGGGGCCGTAGGCTACACCTTC,TRBJ1-2,TRBV2,TRBD1,.
CAISRQGGDSPLHF,TGTGCCATCAGCCGACAGGGTGGGGATTCACCCCTCCACTTT,TRBJ1-6,TRBV10-3,TRBD1,.
CASSPGGGTAGEQYF,TGTGCCAGCAGCCCCGGGGGGGGGACTGCGGGCGAGCAGTACTTC,TRBJ2-7,TRBV7-8,TRBD2,.
CASSSDRAVNYGYTF,TGTGCCAGCAGCTCAGACAGGGCTGTTAACTATGGCTACACCTTC,TRBJ1-2,TRBV7-6,TRBD1,.
CASSSPGITGNTIYF,TGTGCCAGCAGTTCTCCCGGTATTACTGGAAACACCATATATTTT,TRBJ1-3,TRBV7-6,.,.
CASRGDTEAFF,TGTGCCAGCCGTGGGGACACTGAAGCTTTCTTT,TRBJ1-1,TRBV28,.,.
CASSLGGLSGGWNEQFF,TGTGCCAGCAGCTTAGGAGGGCTAAGCGGGGGTTGGAATGAGCAGTTCTTC,TRBJ2-1,TRBV7-9,TRBD2,.
CASGPRGNNEQFF,TGTGCTAGTGGGCCGCGGGGAAACAATGAGCAGTTCTTC,TRBJ2-1,TRBV12-5,.,.
CASSLIVSNTGELFF,TGTGCCAGCAGCTTAATCGTCTCGAACACCGGGGAGCTGTTTTTT,TRBJ2-2,TRBV7-9,.,.
CASSPFSGGLAYEQYF,TGTGCCAGCAGTCCTTTTAGCGGGGGACTCGCCTACGAGCAGTACTTC,TRBJ2-7,TRBV6-1,TRBD2,.
CASRRPGTGVYEQFF,TGTGCCAGCAGGCGTCCCGGGACAGGGGTCTATGAGCAGTTCTTC,TRBJ2-1,TRBV28,TRBD1,.
CAAQLTGLGNTEAFF,TGTGCCGCCCAATTAACAGGGCTTGGCAACACTGAAGCTTTCTTT,TRBJ1-1,TRBV6-1,.,.
CASGGQGSYNSPLHF,TGTGCCAGCGGGGGACAGGGCTCCTATAATTCACCCCTCCACTTT,TRBJ1-6,TRBV6-1,TRBD1,few